This entry is about one T cell receptor (beta chain). The antigen is unknown. This specimen belongs to a study of early T cells in non-severe SARS-CoV-2 infection. Study context: Unsorted whole-blood RNA was sequenced in bulk, leaving chains unpaired. Findings and caveats of the study: Database matching using VDJdb favored anti-spike CD8 responses, with private and CD4 specificities left missing.

CDR1 and CDR2 from the germline V gene are SEHNR and FQNEAQ (reference sequence). The V gene lost 3 bases and the J gene lost 6 bases, with 7 bases spanning the gap. This CDR3 comprises 12 residues. cDNA molecules, individually, were tagged with unique molecular identifiers. TCRdb redid the calling of the 5' RACE reads with MiXCR, one entry per CDR3 protein. This sample has fewer than 60,000 distinct CDR3 sequences, with roughly a tenth found just once. Specimen: whole blood, collected at baseline. The receptor was derived from an adult who was a healthcare worker with PCR-confirmed SARS-CoV-2 infection or an uninfected control (not recorded which). The chain uses TRBV7-9 and TRBJ2-3; D gene ambiguous. CDR3 residues: CASSFGADTQYF. The CDR3 DNA follows: TGTGCCAGCAGCTTCGGTGCGGATACGCAGTATTTT.